This entry concerns a single TCR beta chain. What it binds is not known. The CDR3 extends over 13 amino acids. Germline-derived CDR1 and CDR2 are MDHEN and SYDVKM. V was cut by 3 bases and J by 2 bases, with 8 bases left in between. The data derive from a study of OX40 agonist ivuxolimab in advanced cancers. The study's findings and limits: The specificity for antigen of the expanded peripheral T cells was not determined. Patients with a partial response at 0.1-3.0 mg/kg had among the lowest clonal expansion. The study found that CD8+ T cells averaged more expanded clones than CD4+.

Sequencing used immunoSEQ multiplex PCR; TCRdb keeps in-frame clones, though not all of them. The sample includes some 40,000 clones, about 90% of them seen just once. The chain recombines TRBV28 with TRBJ2-7; D not resolved. This sequence was found in an adult with an advanced solid tumor such as melanoma, head and neck, liver or kidney cancer. Sequences were derived from CD4+ or CD8+ T cells sorted from blood, sampled in a trial of the OX40 agonist ivuxolimab. DNA of the CDR3: TGTGCCAGCAGTTTTGAGACGGCCTACGAGCAGTACTTC. Translated: CASSFETAYEQYF.